This T cell receptor beta chain was documented in a study of blood T cell repertoires in COVID-19. CDR1 and CDR2 (germline): LNHDA, SQIVND (reference sequence). V shed 8 bases, J shed 2 bases, and the junction held 7 bases outside the gene matches. CDR3 length: 14 amino acids. Profiling relied on immunoSEQ multiplex PCR, and the TCRdb table lists in-frame clones only, not all of them. The table lists around 160,000 clones, roughly 84% of them singletons. V gene TRBV19 combines with J gene TRBJ2-3, with 7 bases aligning to TRBD2. Specimen: peripheral blood. The receptor's source is a human donor in a cohort sampled during active COVID-19. CDR3 DNA sequence: TGTGCCAGTTGGGGGGGAAGTATCACAGATACGCAGTATTTT. This encodes CASWGGSITDTQYF.